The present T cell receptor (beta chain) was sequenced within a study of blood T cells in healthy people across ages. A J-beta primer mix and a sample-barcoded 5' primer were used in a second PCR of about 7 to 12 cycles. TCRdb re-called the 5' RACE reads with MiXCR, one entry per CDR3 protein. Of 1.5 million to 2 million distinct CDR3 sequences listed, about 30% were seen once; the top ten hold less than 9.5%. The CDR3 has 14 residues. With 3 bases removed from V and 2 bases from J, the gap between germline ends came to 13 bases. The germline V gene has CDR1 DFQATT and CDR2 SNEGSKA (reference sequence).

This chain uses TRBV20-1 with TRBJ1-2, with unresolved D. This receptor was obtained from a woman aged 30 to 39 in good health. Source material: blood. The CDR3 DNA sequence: TGCAGTGCTAGCGGAGGCAGGCGAAACTATGGCTACACCTTC. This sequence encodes CSASGGRRNYGYTF.